This T cell receptor (beta chain) was observed in a study of cytomegalovirus exposure and HLA in healthy donors. Overall study results and limits: Owing to their indistinguishability, certain V segments, notably TRBV6-2 and TRBV6-3, were excluded.

The PCR ran on 60 Vbeta and 13 Jbeta primers. Clones were read by immunoSEQ multiplex PCR, and TCRdb kept only the in-frame ones, dropping some. Of some 110,000 clones in the sample, under 70% were seen once. A remark on this clone: Its antigen is still unknown.

The CDR3 has 13 amino acids. The germline CDR1 and CDR2 sequences are SEHNR and FQNEAQ (reference sequence). The V gene lost 2 bases and the J gene lost 4 bases, with 8 bases spanning the gap. The specimen sequenced was PBMCs. The clonotype was recovered from a man aged 30 to 39 in good health and CMV-seropositive. J is TRBJ1-1 and V is TRBV7-9; D not resolved. The CDR3 DNA is TGTGCCAGCAGCTTATCCCGGGGCACTGAAGCTTTCTTT. This gives the protein CASSLSRGTEAFF.